This T cell receptor beta chain was documented in a study of blood T cell repertoires in COVID-19. Ages ranged from about 18 to 89 years, with residence in some 25 US areas. Cohort placement rested on clinical history that participants reported themselves. Cohort 3 donors counted as recovered after two negative PCRs, clearance, or resolved symptoms. Authors' methods: Scientists estimated how many nucleated cells there were by amplifying reference gene primers. Here immunoSEQ multiplex PCR was the method, and the copy in TCRdb shows in-frame clones only, minus some. That table furnishes V, J and clone size, whereas the DNA furnished D and trimming. The table lists over 250,000 clones, approximately 89% of them singletons. Germline CDR1 is SGHRS and CDR2 is YFSETQ. The CDR3 covers 15 residues. Losses at the gene ends were 4 bases for V and 2 bases for J; bases not matched to a gene: 7.

Specimen: PBMCs or T cells enriched from blood (not recorded which). The clonotype comes from a woman aged 55-70 years who had recovered from COVID-19. The rearrangement links TRBV5-1 to TRBJ2-5; 8 nucleotides align to TRBD2. The CDR3 spells CASSDGGADQETQYF. CDR3 bases: TGCGCCAGCAGCGACGGGGGGGCCGATCAAGAGACCCAGTACTTC.